The present entry profiles one T cell receptor beta chain with its context. Study processing details: Amplifying reference gene primers gave estimates of nucleated cell counts. This table comes from immunoSEQ multiplex PCR, and its TCRdb copy is limited to in-frame clones, with some not included. From that table come the V and J calls and clone size; the DNA was used to work out D and trimming. In the table there are roughly 40,000 clones, about 80% of which are singletons. The data stem from a study of blood T cell repertoires in COVID-19. On the study more broadly: Spain, Italy and the United States supplied samples that represented acute and convalescent COVID-19.

The CDR3 is made up of 14 amino acids. V lost 6 bases and J lost 4; bases outside the gene matches: 3. Per germline, CDR1 MNHEY and CDR2 SVGAGI. The sequence was collected from a man between 65 and 85 years old with active or convalescent COVID-19. The chain carries TRBV6-5 and TRBJ1-5; 10 bases map to TRBD1. Material for sequencing was peripheral blood. The CDR3 sequence: CASSGQGGNQPQHF. CDR3 bases: TGTGCCAGCAGCGGACAGGGGGGTAATCAGCCCCAGCATTTT.